This TCR beta chain emerged from a study of cytomegalovirus exposure and HLA in healthy donors. Findings of the study overall: In the analysis, some V segments, TRBV6-2 and TRBV6-3 included, were excluded as indistinguishable. The study had only CMV serostatus as immune exposure information. Later analysis identified a missense DCLRE1C variant that was linked to TCR beta V- and J-gene trimming.

On this clone: Its specificity is unknown.

The CDR3 totals 14 residues. Per the germline V gene, CDR1 is MDHEN and CDR2 is SYDVKM. V gave up 5 bases and J gave up 5 bases; unmatched junction bases: 8. PCR employed 60 Vbeta and 13 Jbeta primers. Assay used: immunoSEQ multiplex PCR; TCRdb lists only in-frame clones, some missing. Among approximately 150,000 clones listed, about four fifths were seen once. This clonotype was obtained from a man in his forties or fifties in good health and CMV-seropositive. Input material: PBMCs. The chain carries TRBV28 and TRBJ2-7, with 8 bases matching TRBD1. CDR3 DNA sequence: TGTGCCAGCAGTCCACACGGGACAGGCCACGAGCAGTACTTC. Translated: CASSPHGTGHEQYF.